This T cell receptor (beta chain) was sequenced during a study of blood T cell repertoires in COVID-19. Study-level background: Whether acute or convalescent, the COVID-19 samples came from the United States, Italy and Spain. Sources were T cells, B-cell-depleted T cells, or PBMCs; the material itself was cDNA or gDNA.

The V gene end was trimmed by 3 bases and the J gene end by 2 bases; junction bases not matched to a gene: 2. Per the germline V gene, CDR1 is SGHRS and CDR2 is YFSETQ. This CDR3 has 15 residues. Original data processing: By means of reference gene primer amplification, nucleated cell counts were estimated. Produced via immunoSEQ multiplex PCR; TCRdb's table is partial and in-frame only. V, J and clone size were drawn from that table, and D and trimming were deduced from the DNA. The table has 60,000 to 85,000 clones, nearly 80% seen once. The V gene is TRBV5-1, the J gene TRBJ2-5; TRBD2 matches at 12 bases. The sequence derives from a human donor in a cohort sampled during active COVID-19. Sequencing was done on a sample of peripheral blood. The CDR3 coding sequence is TGCGCCAGCAGCTCGACTAGCGGGAGACAAGAGACCCAGTACTTC. Protein: CASSSTSGRQETQYF.